This TCR beta chain is from a study of CD8+CD57+ T cells in acquired aplastic anemia. Study-level background: DNA per sorted CD4+ or CD8+ sample ranged 0.2 to 27.4 ug, averaging around 3.2 ug. Regarding the study as a whole: About 27 CD8+ CDR3 sequences were shared between patients and controls. With respect to CD8+ Simpson's diversity, patients and controls did not differ significantly.

The CDR3 is 14 residues long. The J segment lost 4 bases and the V segment lost 7 bases, leaving 1 base of the junction unmatched. Germline CDR1 reads MNHEY; CDR2 reads SVGEGT. This clonotype has just a few counts. The target antigen is unknown. The use of genomic DNA as template underpinned the TCR beta VDJ and CDR3 profiling. TCRdb recomputed calls from the reads with MiXCR, one row per CDR3 protein. The table shows a few hundred thousand distinct CDR3 sequences, with roughly half occurring only once. The receptor was derived from a human donor with severe aplastic anemia or a healthy control (not recorded which). Material for sequencing was sorted CD4+, CD8+, or CD8+CD57+ T cells (not recorded which) from PBMCs. The rearrangement uses TRBV6-2 or TRBV6-3 and TRBJ2-2; 12 positions agree with TRBD2. The DNA of the CDR3 is TGTGCCAGCACTAGCGGGGGGGCCACCGGGGAGCTGTTTTTT. Protein: CASTSGGATGELFF.